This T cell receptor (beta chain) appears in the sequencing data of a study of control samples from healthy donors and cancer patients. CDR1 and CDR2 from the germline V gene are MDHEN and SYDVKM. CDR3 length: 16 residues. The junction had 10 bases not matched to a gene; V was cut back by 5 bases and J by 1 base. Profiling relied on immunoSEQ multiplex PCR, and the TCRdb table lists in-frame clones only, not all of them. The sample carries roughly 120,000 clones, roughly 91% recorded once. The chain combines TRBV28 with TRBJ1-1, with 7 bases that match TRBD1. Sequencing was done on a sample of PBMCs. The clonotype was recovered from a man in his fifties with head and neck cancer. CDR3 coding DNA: TGTGCCAGCAGTGCGCCGGAGGGGGCGGGGAACACTGAAGCTTTCTTT. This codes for CASSAPEGAGNTEAFF.